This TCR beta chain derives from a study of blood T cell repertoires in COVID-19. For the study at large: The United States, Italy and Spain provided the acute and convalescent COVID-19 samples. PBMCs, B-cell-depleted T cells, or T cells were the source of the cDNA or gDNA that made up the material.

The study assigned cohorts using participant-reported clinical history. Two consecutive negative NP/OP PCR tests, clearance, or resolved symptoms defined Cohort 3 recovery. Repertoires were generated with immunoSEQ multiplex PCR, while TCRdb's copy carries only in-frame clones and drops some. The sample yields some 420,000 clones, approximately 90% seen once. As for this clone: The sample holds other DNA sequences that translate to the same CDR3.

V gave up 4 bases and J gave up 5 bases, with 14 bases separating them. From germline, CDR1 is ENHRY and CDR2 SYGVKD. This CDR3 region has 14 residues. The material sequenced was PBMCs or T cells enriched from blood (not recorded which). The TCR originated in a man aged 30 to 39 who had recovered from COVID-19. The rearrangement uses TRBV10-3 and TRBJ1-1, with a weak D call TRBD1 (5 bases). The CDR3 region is CAISAGTGGTEAFF. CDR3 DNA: TGTGCCATCAGTGCTGGGACGGGAGGGACTGAAGCTTTCTTT.